The 25 T cell receptor beta chains in this list originate from one sample, sequenced in a study of cytomegalovirus exposure and HLA in healthy donors. It was with 60 Vbeta and 13 Jbeta primers that the PCR ran. Sequencing used immunoSEQ multiplex PCR; TCRdb keeps in-frame clones, though not all of them. The repertoire has some 130,000 clones, roughly four fifths of them found once; the top ten carry roughly 10%. Sequences were obtained from PBMCs. Receptor source: a male donor in good health and CMV-seropositive.

The rearrangement links TRBV7-9 to TRBJ2-3; D possibly corresponds to TRBD2 (5 bases). The CDR3 spans 17 residues. Germline assignment: CDR1 SEHNR and CDR2 FQNEAQ (reference sequence). With 2 bases removed from V and 3 bases from J, the gap between germline ends came to 18 bases. CDR3 sequence reads: CASSLLGDPQVTDTQYF. CDR3 DNA: TGTGCCAGCAGCTTACTCGGGGATCCCCAGGTTACAGATACGCAGTATTTT.

V usage is TRBV27 and J usage is TRBJ1-1; D unclear. V shed 4 bases and J shed 1 base, with 10 bases lying between them. Germline values: CDR1 MNHEY, CDR2 SMNVEV (reference sequence). The CDR3 contains 14 residues. The CDR3 spells CASSYQRPNTEAFF. The CDR3, as DNA: TGTGCCAGCAGTTATCAGCGGCCGAACACTGAAGCTTTCTTT.

The J gene is TRBJ2-1, the V gene TRBV19; 8 positions match TRBD1. The germline CDR1 and CDR2 sequences are LNHDA and SQIVND (reference sequence). V trimming: 6 bases; J trimming: 6 bases; junction bases outside the gene matches: 1. The CDR3 consists of 12 residues. The CDR3 nucleotides read TGTGCCAGTAGGACAGGGGCCAATGAGCAGTTCTTC. It is translated as CASRTGANEQFF.

The chain has TRBV28 and TRBJ2-3; D might be TRBD1 (6 bases). Trimming left V 4 bases short and J 2 bases short, with 13 bases between. The germline gives CDR1 MDHEN, CDR2 SYDVKM. This CDR3 has 15 residues. CDR3 coding DNA: TGTGCCAGCAGTTCAATACAGGGATTCACAGATACGCAGTATTTT. Its protein product is CASSSIQGFTDTQYF.

The chain recombines TRBV19 with TRBJ2-3, with 15 bases fitting TRBD2. Germline V CDR1 and CDR2: LNHDA, SQIVND (reference sequence). Germline trimming cut 10 bases from V and 6 bases from J; bases unmatched to any gene: 5. The CDR3 covers 14 residues. The CDR3 protein is CATGTSGRPDTQYF. The CDR3 DNA sequence: TGTGCCACTGGGACTAGCGGGAGGCCGGATACGCAGTATTTT.

In its sample, this clone was seen a few times. This rearrangement joins TRBV11-2 to TRBJ2-7; a possible D gene is TRBD2 (6 bases). Germline-derived CDR1 and CDR2 are SGHAT and FQNNGV. This CDR3 is built from 13 residues. Trimming took 6 bases from V and 4 from J, leaving 13 bases between them. The CDR3 sequence is CASSPSGRYEQYF. The CDR3 DNA sequence: TGTGCCAGCAGTCCCTCAGGGAGGTACGAGCAGTACTTC.

A few counts support this clone. This chain joins TRBV30 and TRBJ2-2; 13 bases fit TRBD2. Germline V gives CDR1 GTSNPN, CDR2 SVGIG (reference sequence). V was clipped by 5 bases and J by 4 bases; unmatched bases: 7. This CDR3 contains 16 residues. The CDR3 region has the DNA TGTGCCTGGCGGACTAGCGGGAGTTGGAGCACCGGGGAGCTGTTTTTT. Amino acid sequence: CAWRTSGSWSTGELFF.

This clone was picked up a small number of times. The rearrangement joins TRBV7-3 to TRBJ2-1; a weak D match, TRBD1 (6 bases). V lost 6 bases and J lost 10, with 25 bases in between. Per germline, CDR1 SGHTA and CDR2 FQGTGA. CDR3 length: 16 amino acids. DNA of the CDR3: TGTGCCAGCAGTTACGAAGGGGGTGGGAGCCGCGGGGAGCAGTTCTTC. Its translation: CASSYEGGGSRGEQFF.

The rearrangement joins TRBV5-6 to TRBJ2-1; the D gene is possibly TRBD1 (5 bases). V was cut by 1 base and J by 8 bases, with 10 bases left in between. The germline V gene has CDR1 SGHDT and CDR2 YYEEEE. The CDR3 consists of 13 residues. CDR3 residues: CASSLRAGHEQFF. In DNA form, the CDR3 reads TGTGCCAGCAGCTTGCGGGCAGGGCATGAGCAGTTCTTC.

This clone was counted a few times. The V gene is TRBV19, the J gene TRBJ2-1, with 12 nucleotides matching TRBD2. The CDR3 has 16 residues. The V gene's germline CDR1 is LNHDA and CDR2 SQIVND (reference sequence). The V segment lost 4 bases and the J segment 3 bases; nucleotides outside the gene matches: 4. CDR3 bases: TGTGCCAGTAGTAGGCAGACTAGCGGGGGCTACAATGAGCAGTTCTTC. Translated, it gives CASSRQTSGGYNEQFF.

The chain has TRBV6-6 and TRBJ1-1, with 7 bases fitting TRBD1. The CDR3 consists of 15 residues. The trim removed 5 bases at V and 4 bases at J, leaving 10 bases unmatched. Germline V gives CDR1 MNHNY, CDR2 SVGAGI (reference sequence). CDR3 sequence (DNA): TGTGCCAGCAGTCAACAGGGGAGAGGGTCCACTGAAGCTTTCTTT. Its translation is CASSQQGRGSTEAFF.

This clone was detected only a few times. The chain carries TRBV5-1 and TRBJ2-1; TRBD2 might be the D (6 bases). Germline values: CDR1 SGHRS, CDR2 YFSETQ. Trimming took off 2 bases at V and 0 bases at J, with 15 bases between the two ends. The length of the CDR3 is 17 residues. The CDR3 DNA reads as TGCGCCAGCAGCTTAGTTCCGGGACTCAGCTCCTACAATGAGCAGTTCTTC. Its protein product is CASSLVPGLSSYNEQFF.

The gene calls are TRBV15 and TRBJ2-5; possibly TRBD1 for D (6 bases). V lost 2 bases, J lost 0 bases, and 13 bases lay in between. Germline CDR1 and CDR2: LNHNV and YYDKDF (reference sequence). The CDR3 consists of 16 residues. In DNA, the CDR3 is TGTGCCACCAGCAGACGGGACAAACAGTACCAAGAGACCCAGTACTTC. Its protein product is CATSRRDKQYQETQYF.

This clone was observed once. The chain combines TRBV5-1 with TRBJ2-5; 8 bases fit TRBD2. V trimming: 0 bases; J trimming: 2 bases; junction bases outside the gene matches: 0. The CDR3 sequence is 14 residues long. Germline V CDR1 and CDR2: SGHRS, YFSETQ. CDR3 sequence reads: CASSLGGGQETQYF. The CDR3 DNA sequence: TGCGCCAGCAGCTTGGGCGGGGGGCAAGAGACCCAGTACTTC. Full variable domain (rest looked up from reference TRBV5-1 and TRBJ2-5): KAGVTQTPRYLIKTRGQQVTLSCSPISGHRSVSWYQQTPGQGLQFLFEYFSETQRNKGNFPGRFSGRQFSNSRSEMNVSTLELGDSALYLCASSLGGGQETQYFGPGTRLLVL.

The table lists this clone with a count of one. The V call is TRBV19, the J call TRBJ2-3; perhaps TRBD2 as D (5 bases). CDR3 length: 17 residues. Per germline, CDR1 LNHDA and CDR2 SQIVND (reference sequence). V lost 3 bases, J lost 2 bases, and 18 bases lay in between. This CDR3 reads CASSIPDSTLPTDTQYF. The CDR3 DNA sequence: TGTGCCAGTAGTATCCCGGACTCGACCTTGCCCACAGATACGCAGTATTTT. Full variable domain (rest looked up from reference TRBV19 and TRBJ2-3): DGGITQSPKYLFRKEGQNVTLSCEQNLNHDAMYWYRQDPGQGLRLIYYSQIVNDFQKGDIAEGYSVSREKKESFPLTVTSAQKNPTAFYLCASSIPDSTLPTDTQYFGPGTRLTVL.

This clone has only a few counts. The CDR3 loop is CASSLPGTGPYEQYF. The CDR3 coding sequence is TGTGCCAGCAGTTTACCCGGGACAGGGCCCTACGAGCAGTACTTC. The chain combines TRBV27 with TRBJ2-7; 9 nucleotides match TRBD1. The CDR3 contains 15 residues. CDR1 MNHEY and CDR2 SMNVEV come from the germline V gene (reference sequence). J was trimmed by 2 bases and V by 2 bases; bases with no gene match: 4.

The chain couples TRBV7-2 to TRBJ2-7; TRBD2 matches 15 bases. Germline values: CDR1 SGHTA, CDR2 FQGNSA. J was trimmed by 5 bases and V by 4 bases; bases with no gene match: 6. This CDR3 is 16 amino acids long. This CDR3 reads CASSSGLAGGRHEQYF. CDR3 bases: TGTGCCAGCAGCTCCGGACTAGCGGGAGGGCGGCACGAGCAGTACTTC.

V and J are TRBV28 and TRBJ2-5; TRBD2 matches 9 bases. Germline trimming cut 4 bases from V and 4 bases from J; bases unmatched to any gene: 10. Germline CDR1 MDHEN, CDR2 SYDVKM. The CDR3 extends over 16 amino acids. CDR3 sequence reads: CASSSGASGKGETQYF. CDR3 coding DNA: TGTGCCAGCAGTTCAGGTGCTAGCGGGAAGGGAGAGACCCAGTACTTC.

The chain has TRBV6-6 and TRBJ2-3, with 11 bases matching TRBD2. V dropped 8 bases and J dropped 3; count of bases not matched to a gene: 7. The CDR3 is 15 amino acids. CDR1 and CDR2 (germline): MNHNY, SVGAGI (reference sequence). The DNA of the CDR3 is TGTGCCAGCGAACCCCTAGCGGGAGGTACAGATACGCAGTATTTT. Translated: CASEPLAGGTDTQYF.

The chain employs TRBV28 and TRBJ2-7, with D possibly TRBD2 on 6 matching bases. This CDR3 contains 14 residues. The V and J ends lost 2 bases and 12 bases respectively, with 20 bases between them. The germline V gene encodes CDR1 MDHEN and CDR2 SYDVKM. This CDR3 reads CASSLGTPAARRYF. CDR3 sequence (DNA): TGTGCCAGCAGTTTAGGGACTCCAGCAGCCCGACGGTACTTC.

The rearrangement uses TRBV29-1 and TRBJ1-2, with 11 bases matching TRBD1. There are 13 residues in the CDR3. J lost 7 bases, V lost 7 bases, and 8 bases had no gene match. Germline V gives CDR1 SQVTM, CDR2 ANQGSEA. This chain's CDR3 is CSGRGQGESGYTF. CDR3 sequence (DNA): TGCAGCGGCCGGGGACAGGGGGAGAGTGGCTACACCTTC.

The chain uses TRBV19 and TRBJ2-5; possible D gene TRBD1, 6 bases. The J call is doubtful: the DNA matches TRBJ2-7 better. The CDR3 has 14 amino acids. Germline V gives CDR1 LNHDA, CDR2 SQIVND (reference sequence). The CDR3 sequence: CASSFDRTAYEQYF. The CDR3 DNA reads as TGTGCCAGTAGTTTCGATCGGACAGCCTACGAGCAGTACTTC.

This chain joins TRBV10-3 and TRBJ2-5; 8 nucleotides line up with TRBD1. With the DNA end fitting TRBJ2-7 better, the J assignment may be wrong. Germline CDR1 ENHRY, CDR2 SYGVKD. The CDR3 totals 15 residues. CDR3 sequence: CAISLGDRGRNEQYF. In DNA form, the CDR3 reads TGTGCCATCAGCCTGGGAGACAGGGGCCGAAACGAGCAGTACTTC.

The V call is TRBV28, the J call TRBJ1-4, with 7 bases matching TRBD1. The CDR3 is 12 residues long. The germline V gene encodes CDR1 MDHEN and CDR2 SYDVKM. The ends lost 6 bases at V and 7 bases at J; junction bases unmatched: 2. CDR3 protein: CASRTGFEKLFF. CDR3 sequence (DNA): TGTGCCAGCAGGACAGGGTTTGAAAAACTGTTTTTT.

The chain is built from TRBV4-3 and TRBJ1-2, with no clear D. V lost 0 bases to trimming and J lost 8 bases, with 16 bases between them. Germline V CDR1 and CDR2: LGHNA, YSLEER. The CDR3 covers 15 residues. This CDR3 reads CASSQDRGGTNGYTF. CDR3 in DNA: TGCGCCAGCAGCCAAGATCGAGGAGGAACTAACGGCTACACCTTC.